The 4 T cell receptor beta chains listed next were all sequenced from one sample in a study of blood T cell repertoires in COVID-19. Clones were read by immunoSEQ multiplex PCR, and TCRdb kept only the in-frame ones, dropping some. This sample has approximately 160,000 clones, with around 84% found just once. Sequenced: peripheral blood. Every receptor here comes from a woman aged 45-65 years in a cohort sampled during active or convalescent COVID-19.

The chain uses TRBV4-1 and TRBJ2-7; TRBD1 agrees at 8 bases. Germline CDR1 reads MGHRA; CDR2 reads YSYEKL. The CDR3 contains 16 residues. J gave up 0 bases and V 5 bases, and 9 bases lay outside the gene matches. The CDR3 DNA reads as TGCGCCAGCAGCGTCGGACAGGGCCCCAGCTCCTACGAGCAGTACTTC. Its protein product is CASSVGQGPSSYEQYF.

The rearrangement uses TRBV7-2 and TRBJ2-2; the D is unclear. V shed 1 base and J shed 4 bases, with 7 bases lying between them. The CDR3 contains 14 residues. The germline CDR1 and CDR2 sequences are SGHTA and FQGNSA. CDR3 DNA sequence: TGTGCCAGCAGCTTAGATTACACCACCGGGGAGCTGTTTTTT. As protein: CASSLDYTTGELFF.

This rearrangement joins TRBV4-1 to TRBJ2-1; 7 bases match TRBD2. The germline V gene has CDR1 MGHRA and CDR2 YSYEKL. The V and J ends lost 1 base and 2 bases, in that order; junction bases with no gene match: 11. The CDR3 length is 18 residues. CDR3: CASSQAVAGLGAYNEQFF. DNA of the CDR3: TGCGCCAGCAGCCAAGCGGTAGCAGGACTAGGGGCCTACAATGAGCAGTTCTTC.

The chain combines TRBV18 with TRBJ1-2; 7 nucleotides agree with TRBD1. The CDR3 runs 14 residues. The germline V gene encodes CDR1 KGHSH and CDR2 LQKENI. V was pared by 1 base and J by 3 bases, with 2 bases of the junction left unmatched. The CDR3 reads CASSPQGADYGYTF. The CDR3 bases are TGTGCCAGCTCACCACAGGGGGCCGACTATGGCTACACCTTC.